These 29 T cell receptor beta chains originate from one sample sequenced in a study of identical twins. TCRdb recomputed calls from the 5' RACE reads with MiXCR, one row per CDR3 protein. The table has a few hundred thousand distinct CDR3 sequences, roughly 15% seen once; the top ten hold 0.44%. These data were likewise used in another study, on yellow fever vaccine responses in identical twins.

Material for sequencing was CD4+ T cells sorted from blood. The receptors were gathered from a woman in her late teens or twenties in good health.

The V and J genes are TRBV12-3 or TRBV12-4 and TRBJ1-3, with 7 bases that match TRBD1. Germline trimming cut 6 bases from V and 2 bases from J; bases unmatched to any gene: 7. The CDR3 length is 15 residues. Here the CDR3 reads CASRKGQSPGNTIYF. The CDR3 nucleotides are TGTGCCAGCAGAAAGGGACAGAGCCCTGGAAACACCATATATTTT.

This chain links TRBV5-1 with TRBJ2-3; D might be TRBD1 (6 bases). The germline CDR1 and CDR2 sequences are SGHRS and YFSETQ. This CDR3 comprises 14 residues. With 4 bases removed from V and 6 bases from J, the gap between germline ends came to 15 bases. DNA of the CDR3: TGCGCCAGCAGCCCGGACAGCCCCGGGGATACGCAGTATTTT. Its protein is CASSPDSPGDTQYF.

The chain joins TRBV12-3 or TRBV12-4 to TRBJ1-2; 7 bases align to TRBD1. This CDR3 has 14 amino acids. J was trimmed by 0 bases and V by 5 bases; bases with no gene match: 3. The CDR3 spells CASSQQGTNYGYTF. CDR3 bases: TGTGCCAGCAGTCAACAGGGGACTAACTATGGCTACACCTTC.

V is TRBV4-1 and J is TRBJ1-2; 9 bases align to TRBD1. With V trimmed by 1 base and J by 3 bases, 3 bases remained unmatched. CDR3 length: 15 amino acids. Germline assignment: CDR1 MGHRA and CDR2 YSYEKL. CDR3 nucleotides: TGCGCCAGCAGCCAAGCCGGGACAGGGTACTATGGCTACACCTTC. Protein product: CASSQAGTGYYGYTF.

The V and J genes are TRBV6-2 or TRBV6-3 and TRBJ2-3, with 8 nucleotides matching TRBD2. J was trimmed by 13 bases and V by 0 bases; bases with no gene match: 12. Per germline, CDR1 MNHEY and CDR2 SVGEGT. This CDR3 is built from 15 residues. The CDR3 region is CASSYSTGTGGAKYF. DNA for the CDR3: TGTGCCAGCAGTTACTCTACTGGGACCGGGGGGGCCAAGTATTTT.

The table lists this clonotype with a few counts. The chain links TRBV9 to TRBJ1-6; D possibly corresponds to TRBD1 (6 bases). Germline V gene lookup returns CDR1 SGDLS and CDR2 YYNGEE. The CDR3 totals 15 residues. The ends were cut back, 0 bases at V and 7 bases at J, with 11 bases in the middle. The CDR3 spells CASSVEGGRNSPLHF. DNA for the CDR3: TGTGCCAGCAGCGTAGAGGGGGGTCGGAATTCACCCCTCCACTTT.

In its sample, this clonotype was seen a few times. This chain links TRBV7-2 with TRBJ2-1; TRBD2 aligns across 9 bases. Germline V lookup: CDR1 SGHTA, CDR2 FQGNSA. The V and J ends lost 2 bases and 14 bases, in that order; junction bases with no gene match: 10. The length of the CDR3 is 14 residues. The CDR3 DNA sequence: TGTGCCAGCAGCTTATCGTATGTAGCGGGAGCAGAGTTCTTC. Translation gives CASSLSYVAGAEFF.

In this sample, this clonotype turned up a few times. The rearrangement joins TRBV29-1 to TRBJ2-2, with TRBD1 identical over 9 bases. This CDR3 has 15 residues. Germline lookup yields CDR1 SQVTM and CDR2 ANQGSEA. Losses at the gene ends were 0 bases for V and 6 bases for J; bases not matched to a gene: 5. The CDR3 reads CSVEERWTGAGELFF. Here the CDR3 DNA reads TGCAGCGTTGAAGAGAGGTGGACAGGGGCCGGGGAGCTGTTTTTT.

In its sample, this clonotype was seen many times. This chain uses TRBV12-3 or TRBV12-4 with TRBJ1-1, with a weak D call TRBD1 (5 bases). The length of the CDR3 is 16 residues. V was clipped by 0 bases and J by 1 base, with 12 bases between them. CDR3 in amino acids: CASSLALSGGNTEAFF. Written as DNA, the CDR3 is TGTGCCAGCAGTTTAGCGCTAAGCGGGGGGAACACTGAAGCTTTCTTT.

The V gene is TRBV28, the J gene TRBJ2-7, with TRBD1 as a possible D gene (6 bases). CDR3 length equals 13 residues. V lost 5 bases to trimming and J lost 0 bases, with 8 bases between them. The V gene's germline CDR1 is MDHEN and CDR2 SYDVKM. The CDR3 bases are TGTGCCAGCAGTGGACAGAACTCCTACGAGCAGTACTTC. It codes for CASSGQNSYEQYF.

The V call is TRBV20-1, the J call TRBJ1-1; tentative D call: TRBD1 (5 bases). V was clipped by 6 bases and J by 5 bases, with 19 bases between them. Germline lookup yields CDR1 DFQATT and CDR2 SNEGSKA (reference sequence). This CDR3 is 14 amino acids long. The chain's CDR3 is CSAPAEGRDTEAFF. CDR3 bases: TGCAGTGCCCCCGCCGAGGGGAGGGATACTGAAGCTTTCTTT.

The rearrangement joins TRBV20-1 to TRBJ2-3, with TRBD2 matching 10 bases. The CDR3 spans 19 residues. Looked up from germline, CDR1 is DFQATT and CDR2 is SNEGSKA (reference sequence). J gave up 0 bases and V 0 bases, and 12 bases lay outside the gene matches. This chain's CDR3 is CSARDRPSGGLDSTDTQYF. CDR3 nucleotides: TGCAGTGCTAGAGATCGGCCTAGCGGGGGATTAGATAGCACAGATACGCAGTATTTT.

The rearrangement uses TRBV6-1 and TRBJ1-4; TRBD1 matches at 10 bases. Trimming removed 1 base from V and 6 bases from J; junction bases left unmatched: 2. The CDR3 contains 15 residues. Per the germline V gene, CDR1 is MNHNS and CDR2 is SASEGT. The CDR3 loop reads CASSEGTGGDEKLFF. The CDR3 DNA reads TGTGCCAGCAGTGAAGGGACAGGGGGTGATGAAAAACTGTTTTTT.

The chain has TRBV24-1 and TRBJ2-1, with 7 bases fitting TRBD1. The germline V gene encodes CDR1 KGHDR and CDR2 SFDVKD. This CDR3 region has 16 residues. Trimming took 0 bases from V and 7 from J; bases not matched to a gene: 8. The CDR3, as DNA: TGTGCCACCAGTGATTTGGGCAGGGGGTCGAGGAATGAGCAGTTCTTC. It encodes CATSDLGRGSRNEQFF.

This clonotype was recorded a few times. The chain joins TRBV20-1 to TRBJ2-5, with 8 nucleotides matching TRBD2. With 3 bases clipped from V and 1 base from J, the junction kept 13 bases outside the gene matches. This CDR3 is 17 amino acids long. CDR1 and CDR2 (germline): DFQATT, SNEGSKA (reference sequence). CDR3 in amino acids: CSARPSGGSRGQETQYF. The CDR3 DNA follows: TGCAGTGCTAGGCCCTCGGGGGGGTCGAGGGGCCAAGAGACCCAGTACTTC.

V usage is TRBV20-1 and J usage is TRBJ2-7; D perhaps matches TRBD1 (5 bases). Trimming removed 7 bases from V and 2 bases from J, with 9 bases in between. This CDR3 has 11 residues. Germline CDR1 is DFQATT and CDR2 is SNEGSKA (reference sequence). The CDR3 reads CSGAGTYEQYV. Written as DNA, the CDR3 is TGCAGTGGGGCAGGGACCTACGAGCAGTACGTC.

The chain has TRBV10-3 and TRBJ2-1; 10 bases agree with TRBD2. Germline V gene sequence: CDR1 ENHRY, CDR2 SYGVKD. V dropped 11 bases and J dropped 7; count of bases not matched to a gene: 5. The CDR3 runs to 12 residues. CDR3 region: CAVGTSVNEQFF. Here the CDR3 DNA reads TGTGCCGTCGGGACTAGCGTGAATGAGCAGTTCTTC.

This clonotype has a handful of counts. The V and J genes are TRBV29-1 and TRBJ1-1; D call uncertain. Per the germline V gene, CDR1 is SQVTM and CDR2 is ANQGSEA. The CDR3 is made up of 16 amino acids. Trimming removed 6 bases from V and 3 bases from J, with 23 bases in between. CDR3 amino acids: CSVLTPQTREYTEAFF. The CDR3 nucleotides read TGCAGCGTCTTAACTCCCCAGACAAGAGAGTACACTGAAGCTTTCTTT.

Worth noting for this clonotype: A read error may produce the germline difference seen at one junction end. The chain carries TRBV12-3 or TRBV12-4 and TRBJ2-1; 9 nucleotides agree with TRBD2. This CDR3 has 18 residues. CDR3 region: CACSSRLADRTRHNEQFF. The CDR3 coding sequence is TGTGCCTGCAGTTCCCGACTAGCGGACAGGACAAGACACAATGAGCAGTTCTTC.

This clonotype showed up just a few times. The chain uses TRBV29-1 and TRBJ2-5; no definite D call. V shed 2 bases and J shed 4 bases, with 8 bases lying between them. Germline CDR1 reads SQVTM; CDR2 reads ANQGSEA. The CDR3 covers 12 residues. CDR3 nucleotide sequence: TGCAGCGTTGAATACACCTCAGAGACCCAGTACTTC. It specifies CSVEYTSETQYF.

The chain carries TRBV29-1 and TRBJ1-2; 12 bases match TRBD1. The V and J ends lost 6 bases and 2 bases, in that order; junction bases with no gene match: 7. This CDR3 comprises 15 residues. Per germline, CDR1 SQVTM and CDR2 ANQGSEA. Here the CDR3 reads CSVNLGTGGNYGYTF. The CDR3 region has the DNA TGCAGCGTCAACCTGGGGACAGGGGGCAACTATGGCTACACCTTC.

The chain recombines TRBV6-5 with TRBJ1-3, with D maybe TRBD1 (5 bases). The CDR3 is 15 amino acids. CDR1 is MNHEY, CDR2 SVGAGI, per germline. Trimming took 4 bases from V and 2 from J, leaving 12 bases between them. This CDR3 is CASSLIQGAGNTIYF. The CDR3, as DNA: TGTGCCAGCAGTTTGATCCAGGGAGCTGGAAACACCATATATTTT.

The chain has TRBV12-3 or TRBV12-4 and TRBJ2-2; D unclear. Trimming stripped 8 bases from V and 1 base from J, with 14 bases between. This CDR3 has 15 amino acids. The CDR3 nucleotides are TGTGCCAGCTCCGGACGGCGACTGAACACCGGGGAGCTGTTTTTT. Translating gives CASSGRRLNTGELFF.

A few counts support this clonotype. The CDR3 sequence is CSVEARGTGNTEAFF. CDR3 nucleotides: TGCAGCGTTGAGGCCCGGGGGACAGGGAACACTGAAGCTTTCTTT. The chain recombines TRBV29-1 with TRBJ1-1; the match to TRBD1 covers 8 bases. V was clipped by 3 bases and J by 1 base; unmatched bases: 7. Per the germline V gene, CDR1 is SQVTM and CDR2 is ANQGSEA. CDR3 length: 15 residues.

This clonotype was seen many times. V gene TRBV10-1 combines with J gene TRBJ2-5; 11 nucleotides match TRBD2. The CDR3 runs 16 residues. V was clipped by 0 bases and J by 2 bases; unmatched bases: 2. Germline CDR1 reads WNHNN; CDR2 reads SYGVQD (reference sequence). CDR3 region: CASSESTSGGQETQYF. The CDR3 DNA reads TGCGCCAGCAGTGAGTCTACTAGCGGGGGACAAGAGACCCAGTACTTC.

This clonotype has only a few counts. This chain links TRBV2 with TRBJ2-5, with D possibly called TRBD1 or TRBD2 (5 bases each). CDR1 and CDR2 from the germline V gene are SNHLY and FYNNEI. V gave up 5 bases and J gave up 5 bases, with 24 bases separating them. This CDR3 is built from 17 residues. CDR3 loop: CASSPRDPRNLGETQYF. For the CDR3, the DNA is TGTGCCAGCAGTCCCAGGGACCCGCGGAACCTGGGGGAGACCCAGTACTTC.

The chain recombines TRBV27 with TRBJ1-6; weak D call: TRBD1 (5 bases). Germline CDR1 reads MNHEY; CDR2 reads SMNVEV (reference sequence). The CDR3 is made up of 16 amino acids. V lost 5 bases, J lost 7 bases, and 18 bases lay in between. The CDR3 spells CASSSAGTILNSPLHF. CDR3 in DNA: TGTGCCAGCAGTAGTGCGGGGACTATATTAAATTCACCCCTCCACTTT.

This clonotype came up a few times. The chain combines TRBV12-3 or TRBV12-4 with TRBJ1-1; D gene unclear. The ends were cut back, 3 bases at V and 1 base at J, with 6 bases in the middle. The CDR3 is made up of 13 amino acids. CDR3 in amino acids: CASSFFTNTEAFF. CDR3 coding DNA: TGTGCCAGCAGTTTTTTCACGAACACTGAAGCTTTCTTT.

This clonotype was seen a few times. The rearrangement uses TRBV12-3 or TRBV12-4 and TRBJ1-4; D possibly corresponds to TRBD1 (6 bases). Deletions cut 5 bases from V and 4 bases from J, with 14 bases between. This CDR3 spans 15 amino acids. The CDR3 nucleotides are TGTGCCAGCAGTGAGCAGGGGTTTTATAATGAAAAACTGTTTTTT. This sequence encodes CASSEQGFYNEKLFF.